This T cell receptor (beta chain) derives from a study of cytomegalovirus exposure and HLA in healthy donors. Between the trimmed V and J ends, which lost 4 bases and 3 bases, there was a span of 13 bases. CDR1 SGHAT and CDR2 FQNNGV come from the germline V gene. This CDR3 is 14 amino acids long. This clone showed up just once. The study ran its PCR with 60 Vbeta and 13 Jbeta primers. This table comes from immunoSEQ multiplex PCR, and its TCRdb copy is limited to in-frame clones, with some not included. Among about 210,000 clones, around 79% were seen once, and the ten largest hold about 2%. The receptor was derived from a male donor in good health and CMV-seronegative. The source material was PBMCs. The chain combines TRBV11-2 with TRBJ2-7; possibly TRBD2 for D (6 bases). The chain's CDR3 is CASSSFRGGYEQYF. The CDR3 DNA is TGTGCCAGCAGCTCCTTTCGGGGAGGCTACGAGCAGTACTTC.